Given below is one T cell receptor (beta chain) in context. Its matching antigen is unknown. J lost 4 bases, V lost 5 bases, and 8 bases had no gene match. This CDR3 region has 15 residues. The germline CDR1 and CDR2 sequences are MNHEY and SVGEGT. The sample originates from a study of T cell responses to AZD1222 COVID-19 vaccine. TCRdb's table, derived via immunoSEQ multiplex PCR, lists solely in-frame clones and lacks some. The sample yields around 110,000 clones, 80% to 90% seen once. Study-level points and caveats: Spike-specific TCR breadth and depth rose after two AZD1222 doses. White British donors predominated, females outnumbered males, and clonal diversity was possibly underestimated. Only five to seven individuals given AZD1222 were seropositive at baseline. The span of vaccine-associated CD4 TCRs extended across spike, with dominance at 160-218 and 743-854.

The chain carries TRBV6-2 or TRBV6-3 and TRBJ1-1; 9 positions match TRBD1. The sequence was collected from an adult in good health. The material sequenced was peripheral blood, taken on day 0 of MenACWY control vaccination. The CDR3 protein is CASSNHRGLGTEAFF. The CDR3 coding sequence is TGTGCCAGCAGTAACCACAGGGGGCTGGGCACTGAAGCTTTCTTT.